This TCR beta chain came from a study of technical replicates of blood from several donors. This CDR3 contains 15 residues. V lost 1 base, J lost 3 bases, and 10 bases lay in between. Looked up from germline, CDR1 is SGHTA and CDR2 is FQGNSA. Repertoires were generated with immunoSEQ multiplex PCR, while TCRdb's copy carries only in-frame clones and drops some. The sample comprises 74,000 or so clones, around 96% of which are singletons, and 0.2% rests with the top ten. The clonotype originates from a human donor in good health. Sequenced sample: T cells isolated from PBMCs. The V and J genes are TRBV7-2 and TRBJ1-3; the D gene is possibly TRBD1 (6 bases). CDR3 residues: CASSLVGGLGNTIYF. The CDR3 nucleotides read TGTGCCAGCAGCTTAGTCGGGGGGCTTGGAAACACCATATATTTT.